This section outlines one T cell receptor (beta chain) sequence together with its context. The entry originates in a study of cytomegalovirus exposure and HLA in healthy donors. The CDR3 runs to 14 residues. Germline V gene data show CDR1 as MNHEY and CDR2 as SMNVEV (reference sequence). V lost 3 bases, J lost 8 bases, and 13 bases lay in between. A multiplex PCR was run with 60 Vbeta primers and 13 Jbeta primers. Generated by immunoSEQ multiplex PCR, the TCRdb table keeps only in-frame clones and is missing some. The table lists roughly 120,000 clones, around three quarters of them singletons. Sequencing input: PBMCs. This chain links TRBV27 with TRBJ1-4, with D perhaps matching TRBD1 (5 bases). The sequence was collected from a woman between 55 and 75 years old in good health and CMV-seropositive. The CDR3, as DNA: TGTGCCAGCAGTTTCTCGGCAGGGCAGGAAAAACTGTTTTTT. Translating it yields CASSFSAGQEKLFF.